This T cell receptor beta chain was sequenced in a study of cytomegalovirus exposure and HLA in healthy donors. A note on this clone: Its target is unknown.

Germline V gene lookup returns CDR1 LGHNA and CDR2 YSLEER. Trimming pared 1 base from V and 0 bases from J, leaving 10 bases between. The CDR3 sequence is 16 residues long. General study results and limits: Per published accounts, TCR beta sequences correctly predicted the HLA-A and HLA-B alleles of most subjects. Researchers reported in a later analysis that common viral pathogens appeared linked to several top clusters. As a later analysis revealed, the rate of TCR association differed by HLA locus, with DRB1 most and HLA-C fewest.

The PCR employed 60 Vbeta primers together with 13 Jbeta primers. Original data processing: In a later analysis, the count reached about 82 million unique TCR beta chains, with roughly 12 million shared. Measured with immunoSEQ multiplex PCR; TCRdb has only the in-frame clones, and not every one. From that table come the V and J calls and clone size; the DNA was used to work out D and trimming. Among over 80,000 clones listed, around 75% were seen once. The chain recombines TRBV4-3 with TRBJ1-5; D is unclear. The sequenced sample was PBMCs. This TCR was recovered from a man aged 40-55 years in good health and CMV-seronegative. The CDR3 DNA is TGCGCCAGCAGCCAAGTAACAGACCATAGCAATCAGCCCCAGCATTTT. This gives the protein CASSQVTDHSNQPQHF.